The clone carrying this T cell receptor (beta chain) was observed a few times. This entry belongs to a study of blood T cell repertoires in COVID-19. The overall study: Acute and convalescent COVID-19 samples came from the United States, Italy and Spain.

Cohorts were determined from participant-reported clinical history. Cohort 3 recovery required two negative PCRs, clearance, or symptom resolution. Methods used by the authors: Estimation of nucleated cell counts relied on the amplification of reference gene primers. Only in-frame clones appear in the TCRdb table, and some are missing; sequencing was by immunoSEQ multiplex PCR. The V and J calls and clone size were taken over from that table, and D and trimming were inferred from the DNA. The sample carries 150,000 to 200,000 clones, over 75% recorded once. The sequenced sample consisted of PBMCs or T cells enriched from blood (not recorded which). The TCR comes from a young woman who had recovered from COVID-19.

The CDR3, as DNA: TGTGCCTGGAGTGAGGACAATTCCGCTGAAGCTTTCTTT. Translated: CAWSEDNSAEAFF. J is TRBJ1-1 and V is TRBV30; perhaps TRBD1 as D (5 bases). The CDR3 has 13 amino acids. In germline, CDR1 is GTSNPN, CDR2 SVGIG (reference sequence). Trimming stripped 1 base from V and 6 bases from J, with 12 bases between.